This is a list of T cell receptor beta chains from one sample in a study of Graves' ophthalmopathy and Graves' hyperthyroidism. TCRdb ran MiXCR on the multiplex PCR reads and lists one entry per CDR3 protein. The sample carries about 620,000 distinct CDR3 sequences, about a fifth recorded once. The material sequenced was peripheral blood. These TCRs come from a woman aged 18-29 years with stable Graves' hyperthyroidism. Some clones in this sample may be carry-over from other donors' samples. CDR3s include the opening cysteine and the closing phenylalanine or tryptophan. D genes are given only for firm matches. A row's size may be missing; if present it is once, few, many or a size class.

CDR3 DNA: TGTGCCAGCAGCGTAGGACCAGGGTTGGGCACCGGGGAGCTGTTTTTT
CDR3 protein: CASSVGPGLGTGELFF
D gene: NA
V gene: TRBV9
CDR3 length: 16
clone size: few
J gene: TRBJ2-2

CDR3 DNA: TGTGCCAGCAGTTACTCAGGCCGTGGACACCTGAGCACTGAAGCTTTCTTT
CDR3 protein: CASSYSGRGHLSTEAFF
D gene: NA
V gene: TRBV12-3/TRBV12-4
CDR3 length: 17
clone size: NA
J gene: TRBJ1-1

CDR3 DNA: TGTGCCAGCACTTGGGGGGGATATGGCTACACCTTC
CDR3 protein: CASTWGGYGYTF
D gene: NA
V gene: TRBV6-5
CDR3 length: 12
clone size: many
J gene: TRBJ1-2

CDR3 DNA: TGTGCCAGCAGTTTTCTCCGACAGGGAAAAGTCTACGAGCAGTACTTC
CDR3 protein: CASSFLRQGKVYEQYF
D gene: TRBD1
V gene: TRBV12-3/TRBV12-4
CDR3 length: 16
clone size: few
J gene: TRBJ2-7

CDR3 DNA: TGTGCCATCACCGGCGGGACAGCCTACGAGCAGTACTTC
CDR3 protein: CAITGGTAYEQYF
D gene: NA
V gene: TRBV10-3
CDR3 length: 13
clone size: many
J gene: TRBJ2-7

CDR3 DNA: TGTGCCAGCAGTGGCGGACAGGAGATGAACACTGAAGCTTTCTTT
CDR3 protein: CASSGGQEMNTEAFF
D gene: TRBD1
V gene: TRBV6-1
CDR3 length: 15
clone size: few
J gene: TRBJ1-1

CDR3 DNA: TGTGCCAGCAGCTACCTGGACAGGCTCTCCTACGAGCAGTACTTC
CDR3 protein: CASSYLDRLSYEQYF
D gene: TRBD1
V gene: TRBV6-5
CDR3 length: 15
clone size: many
J gene: TRBJ2-7

CDR3 DNA: TGTGCCAGCAGCGAAACACGGACGGCCTATGGCTACACCTTC
CDR3 protein: CASSETRTAYGYTF
D gene: NA
V gene: TRBV13
CDR3 length: 14
clone size: many
J gene: TRBJ1-2

CDR3 DNA: TGTGCCAGCAGCTTACTAGCGGGGGGGCGACAAGAGACCCAGTACTTC
CDR3 protein: CASSLLAGGRQETQYF
D gene: TRBD2
V gene: TRBV7-2
CDR3 length: 16
clone size: NA
J gene: TRBJ2-5

CDR3 DNA: TGTGCCAGTAGGCCCGACCTCAGGGCCGACTATGGCTACACCTTC
CDR3 protein: CASRPDLRADYGYTF
D gene: NA
V gene: TRBV19
CDR3 length: 15
clone size: many
J gene: TRBJ1-2

CDR3 DNA: TGTGCCAGCAGTAGGCGTACCGGGGAGCTGTTTTTT
CDR3 protein: CASSRRTGELFF
D gene: NA
V gene: TRBV6-5
CDR3 length: 12
clone size: many
J gene: TRBJ2-2

CDR3 DNA: TGCAGCGTTGAATGGAGACATTCGAACACTGAAGCTTTCTTT
CDR3 protein: CSVEWRHSNTEAFF
D gene: NA
V gene: TRBV29-1
CDR3 length: 14
clone size: many
J gene: TRBJ1-1

CDR3 DNA: TGCAGCGTGACAGCAGGGGTAGCAGATGGGGAGCTGTTTTTT
CDR3 protein: CSVTAGVADGELFF
D gene: NA
V gene: TRBV29-1
CDR3 length: 14
clone size: many
J gene: TRBJ2-2

CDR3 DNA: TGTGCCAGCAGCCCAGGATTCCTGAGGGCTGAAGCTTTCTTT
CDR3 protein: CASSPGFLRAEAFF
D gene: NA
V gene: TRBV6-1
CDR3 length: 14
clone size: once
J gene: TRBJ1-1

CDR3 DNA: TGTGCCAGCAGTAAACAGGGGTCTAGAACTGAAGCTTTCTTT
CDR3 protein: CASSKQGSRTEAFF
D gene: TRBD1
V gene: TRBV9
CDR3 length: 14
clone size: many
J gene: TRBJ1-1

CDR3 DNA: TGTGCCTGGGAGGGGGGTACAGAGACCCAGTACTTC
CDR3 protein: CAWEGGTETQYF
D gene: NA
V gene: TRBV30
CDR3 length: 12
clone size: many
J gene: TRBJ2-5

CDR3 DNA: TGTGCCTGGAGTGGCGGGGGCATCCAGCCCCAGCATTTT
CDR3 protein: CAWSGGGIQPQHF
D gene: NA
V gene: TRBV30
CDR3 length: 13
clone size: NA
J gene: TRBJ1-5

CDR3 DNA: TGTGCCACCTGGATGTTCTCAGTGAACACTGAAGCTTTCTTT
CDR3 protein: CATWMFSVNTEAFF
D gene: NA
V gene: TRBV28
CDR3 length: 14
clone size: NA
J gene: TRBJ1-1

CDR3 DNA: TGTGCCAGCAGTTTATCGATCCTAGCTGCTTCCTACGAGCAGTACTTC
CDR3 protein: CASSLSILAASYEQYF
D gene: NA
V gene: TRBV27
CDR3 length: 16
clone size: many
J gene: TRBJ2-7

CDR3 DNA: TGCAGTGCAAGACGACAGGGGGCTCCGAGCGAGCAGTACTTC
CDR3 protein: CSARRQGAPSEQYF
D gene: TRBD1
V gene: TRBV20-1
CDR3 length: 14
clone size: NA
J gene: TRBJ2-7

CDR3 DNA: TGTGCCGGCAGTGATCCAGCGAGGGAGCAGTACTTC
CDR3 protein: CAGSDPAREQYF
D gene: NA
V gene: TRBV2
CDR3 length: 12
clone size: NA
J gene: TRBJ2-7

CDR3 DNA: TGCAGTGCTAGAGCTCGGATCTATGGCTACACCTTC
CDR3 protein: CSARARIYGYTF
D gene: NA
V gene: TRBV20-1
CDR3 length: 12
clone size: many
J gene: TRBJ1-2

CDR3 DNA: TGTGCCATCAGTGAGTCCGGGACAGGCCGAGAGACCCAGTACTTC
CDR3 protein: CAISESGTGRETQYF
D gene: TRBD1
V gene: TRBV10-3
CDR3 length: 15
clone size: many
J gene: TRBJ2-5

CDR3 DNA: TGTGCCAGCAGCTTAGGAGGCGGGTTAACCTACGAGCAGTACTTC
CDR3 protein: CASSLGGGLTYEQYF
D gene: NA
V gene: TRBV7-2
CDR3 length: 15
clone size: many
J gene: TRBJ2-7

CDR3 DNA: TGTGCCACGGGACACTCAAGGGAGACCCAGTACTTC
CDR3 protein: CATGHSRETQYF
D gene: NA
V gene: TRBV28
CDR3 length: 12
clone size: many
J gene: TRBJ2-5

CDR3 DNA: TGCAGTGTGAGGAGGGGGTCTACCTACGAGCAGTACTTC
CDR3 protein: CSVRRGSTYEQYF
D gene: NA
V gene: TRBV20-1
CDR3 length: 13
clone size: many
J gene: TRBJ2-7

CDR3 DNA: TGTGCCAGTAGTTCAGGCTCTGGCAATCAGCCCCAGCATTTT
CDR3 protein: CASSSGSGNQPQHF
D gene: NA
V gene: TRBV19
CDR3 length: 14
clone size: many
J gene: TRBJ1-5

CDR3 DNA: TGCAGTGCTAGAGATTGGGACAGAAACCATTATAGCAATCAGCCCCAGCATTTT
CDR3 protein: CSARDWDRNHYSNQPQHF
D gene: TRBD1
V gene: TRBV20-1
CDR3 length: 18
clone size: few
J gene: TRBJ1-5

CDR3 DNA: TGTGCCAGCAGTGCCTCGACTGGGTATGGCTACACCTTC
CDR3 protein: CASSASTGYGYTF
D gene: NA
V gene: TRBV6-4
CDR3 length: 13
clone size: many
J gene: TRBJ1-2

CDR3 DNA: TGTGCCTGGAGTAGGCATCCCTACGAGCAGTACTTC
CDR3 protein: CAWSRHPYEQYF
D gene: NA
V gene: TRBV30
CDR3 length: 12
clone size: NA
J gene: TRBJ2-7

CDR3 DNA: TGTGCCAGCAGCTTAGGGGTGGCGGGGGGAAACACCGGGGAGCTGTTTTTT
CDR3 protein: CASSLGVAGGNTGELFF
D gene: TRBD2
V gene: TRBV11-2
CDR3 length: 17
clone size: NA
J gene: TRBJ2-2

CDR3 DNA: TGTGCCAGCAGATACCCGGGACCGAACAAGCCCCAGCATTTT
CDR3 protein: CASRYPGPNKPQHF
D gene: NA
V gene: TRBV6-5
CDR3 length: 14
clone size: NA
J gene: TRBJ1-5

CDR3 DNA: TGTGCCAGCAGTGAAAGGGACAGGGCCGAGCAGTACTTC
CDR3 protein: CASSERDRAEQYF
D gene: TRBD1
V gene: TRBV6-1
CDR3 length: 13
clone size: many
J gene: TRBJ2-7

CDR3 DNA: TGTGCCAGCAGTTGGACCGGGACAGCCTACGAGCAGTACTTC
CDR3 protein: CASSWTGTAYEQYF
D gene: TRBD1
V gene: TRBV12-3/TRBV12-4
CDR3 length: 14
clone size: many
J gene: TRBJ2-7

CDR3 DNA: TGTGCCAGCAGGCTACAGGGGTTTTCGAACACTGAAGCTTTCTTT
CDR3 protein: CASRLQGFSNTEAFF
D gene: TRBD1
V gene: TRBV28
CDR3 length: 15
clone size: NA
J gene: TRBJ1-1

CDR3 DNA: TGTGCCAGCGCCACGTTAAACTATGGCTACACCTTC
CDR3 protein: CASATLNYGYTF
D gene: NA
V gene: TRBV12-3/TRBV12-4
CDR3 length: 12
clone size: many
J gene: TRBJ1-2